These T cell receptor beta chains were read from a single sample in a study of sequential checkpoint blockade in melanoma. Assay: immunoSEQ multiplex PCR; the TCRdb copy retains only in-frame clones and omits some. The sample consists of about 18,000 clones, more than 65% of them appearing once. This specimen was tumor tissue (inferred from file names), taken from a patient given nivolumab and ipilimumab in sequence. The receptors derive from a human donor with melanoma. Each CDR3 is given with its conserved first and last residue. A D gene is named only where the DNA matches it firmly. Where a row states a size, it is once, few, many or the class of an expanded clone; other rows omit it.

abundance: NA
d_gene: NA
v_gene: TRBV30
j_gene: TRBJ2-7
CDR3nt: TGTGCCTGGGGCCTGGGCTACGAGCAGTACTTC
CDR3aa: CAWGLGYEQYF

abundance: NA
d_gene: TRBD2
v_gene: TRBV30
j_gene: TRBJ2-1
CDR3nt: TGTGCCTGGAGGATTCTAGCGGAGCCCTACAATGAGCAGTTCTTC
CDR3aa: CAWRILAEPYNEQFF

abundance: NA
d_gene: NA
v_gene: TRBV5-1
j_gene: TRBJ2-3
CDR3nt: TGCGCCAGCACCCTTGGGACCCAAGCCCGCGATACGCAGTATTTT
CDR3aa: CASTLGTQARDTQYF

abundance: few
d_gene: NA
v_gene: TRBV15
j_gene: TRBJ2-2
CDR3nt: TGTGCCACCAGCAGTGGACGACAGTCCACCCGGGAGCTGTTTTTT
CDR3aa: CATSSGRQSTRELFF

abundance: once
d_gene: NA
v_gene: TRBV11-1
j_gene: TRBJ2-7
CDR3nt: TGTGCCAGCAGCTTCCGGGCCTACCCTAACGAGCAGTACTTC
CDR3aa: CASSFRAYPNEQYF

abundance: NA
d_gene: NA
v_gene: TRBV19
j_gene: TRBJ2-1
CDR3nt: TGTGCCAGTAGTATAGATCCTGTCTACGCCAATGAGCAGTTCTTC
CDR3aa: CASSIDPVYANEQFF

abundance: NA
d_gene: NA
v_gene: TRBV10-2
j_gene: TRBJ2-2
CDR3nt: TGCGCCAGCTCGACCGGGACGAACACCGGGGAGCTGTTTTTT
CDR3aa: CASSTGTNTGELFF

abundance: NA
d_gene: TRBD1
v_gene: TRBV19
j_gene: TRBJ2-2
CDR3nt: TGTGCCACACAGGGGGAAAACACCGGGGAGCTGTTTTTT
CDR3aa: CATQGENTGELFF

abundance: NA
d_gene: TRBD1
v_gene: TRBV14
j_gene: TRBJ2-5
CDR3nt: TGTGCCAGCAGCCAAGCCTTGTTCAGGGGGTTAGGGACCCAGTACTTC
CDR3aa: CASSQALFRGLGTQYF

abundance: NA
d_gene: TRBD1
v_gene: TRBV29-1
j_gene: TRBJ1-2
CDR3nt: TGCAGCGCCAGGACAGGGGCGGACTATGGCTACACCTTC
CDR3aa: CSARTGADYGYTF

abundance: few
d_gene: NA
v_gene: TRBV6-8
j_gene: TRBJ1-1
CDR3nt: TGTGCCAGCAGTTACGGGCAGCAGAACACTGAAGCTTTCTTT
CDR3aa: CASSYGQQNTEAFF

abundance: NA
d_gene: NA
v_gene: TRBV5-1
j_gene: TRBJ2-1
CDR3nt: TGCGCCAGCAGCTTGGCTAGCGAGAGATTCTCCTACAATGAGCAGTTCTTC
CDR3aa: CASSLASERFSYNEQFF

abundance: NA
d_gene: NA
v_gene: TRBV2
j_gene: TRBJ2-2
CDR3nt: TGTGCCAGCAGAGTGGCGGTCGGGGAGCTGTTTTTT
CDR3aa: CASRVAVGELFF

abundance: NA
d_gene: TRBD1
v_gene: TRBV11-3
j_gene: TRBJ1-1
CDR3nt: TGTGCCAGCACCGGATGGACAGGGGGCAAGTTAAACACTGAAGCTTTCTTT
CDR3aa: CASTGWTGGKLNTEAFF

abundance: NA
d_gene: TRBD1
v_gene: TRBV11-3
j_gene: TRBJ2-7
CDR3nt: TGTGCCAGCAGCTTTGTGGGACAGGGGGCTACCTACGAGCAGTACTTC
CDR3aa: CASSFVGQGATYEQYF

abundance: NA
d_gene: NA
v_gene: TRBV7-7
j_gene: TRBJ2-1
CDR3nt: TGTGCCAGCAGCTTAGCATTAGCGGTCTACAATGAGCAGTTCTTC
CDR3aa: CASSLALAVYNEQFF

abundance: NA
d_gene: NA
v_gene: TRBV28
j_gene: TRBJ1-4
CDR3nt: TGTGCCAGCCGACCTATTGGGGGTGAAAAACTGTTTTTT
CDR3aa: CASRPIGGEKLFF

abundance: NA
d_gene: TRBD2
v_gene: TRBV11-3
j_gene: TRBJ2-5
CDR3nt: TGTGCCAGCAGCCTCGGACTAGCGGGGTATATCCAAGAGACCCAGTACTTC
CDR3aa: CASSLGLAGYIQETQYF

abundance: NA
d_gene: NA
v_gene: TRBV23-1
j_gene: TRBJ1-1
CDR3nt: TGCGCCAGCAGCGCGGGACAAATCACTGAAGCTTTCTTT
CDR3aa: CASSAGQITEAFF

abundance: NA
d_gene: TRBD1
v_gene: TRBV10-1
j_gene: TRBJ1-1
CDR3nt: TGCGCCAGCAGTGAGCGGACAGGGGGCGAACAAACTGAAGCTTTCTTT
CDR3aa: CASSERTGGEQTEAFF

abundance: NA
d_gene: NA
v_gene: TRBV18
j_gene: TRBJ2-1
CDR3nt: TGTGCCAGCTCGCCTCCCGATCGAGAGCAGTTCTTC
CDR3aa: CASSPPDREQFF

abundance: NA
d_gene: TRBD1
v_gene: TRBV10-3
j_gene: TRBJ1-4
CDR3nt: TGTGCCATCAGTGAGTTTGGGACAGAGGGAGAAAAACTGTTTTTT
CDR3aa: CAISEFGTEGEKLFF

abundance: NA
d_gene: NA
v_gene: TRBV30
j_gene: TRBJ2-3
CDR3nt: TGTGCCTGGGGTATACAAGATACGCAGTATTTT
CDR3aa: CAWGIQDTQYF

abundance: NA
d_gene: TRBD1
v_gene: TRBV29-1
j_gene: TRBJ2-2
CDR3nt: TGCAGCGTTCGGCAGGGGGCGCAGGACACCGGGGAGCTGTTTTTT
CDR3aa: CSVRQGAQDTGELFF

abundance: NA
d_gene: TRBD1
v_gene: TRBV28
j_gene: TRBJ1-1
CDR3nt: TGTGCCAGCCCGCCGGGACAGGGGAGGGTCTGGGACACTGAAGCTTTCTTT
CDR3aa: CASPPGQGRVWDTEAFF

abundance: many
d_gene: NA
v_gene: TRBV7-2
j_gene: TRBJ1-4
CDR3nt: TGTGCCAGCAGTTTTAGACAGCTAGAGAAACTGTTTTTT
CDR3aa: CASSFRQLEKLFF

abundance: NA
d_gene: NA
v_gene: TRBV6-7
j_gene: TRBJ1-2
CDR3nt: TGTGCCATCAGTGATCAGGGGAACTATGGCTACACCTTC
CDR3aa: CAISDQGNYGYTF

abundance: NA
d_gene: TRBD1
v_gene: TRBV11-3
j_gene: TRBJ2-1
CDR3nt: TGTGCCAGCAGCTATCAGCCAGCAGGGGGCTATGAGCAGTTCTTC
CDR3aa: CASSYQPAGGYEQFF

abundance: NA
d_gene: NA
v_gene: TRBV5-1
j_gene: TRBJ2-6
CDR3nt: TGCGCCAGCAGCTTGGAATCTGGGGCCAACGTCCTGACTTTC
CDR3aa: CASSLESGANVLTF

abundance: NA
d_gene: NA
v_gene: TRBV10-2
j_gene: TRBJ1-1
CDR3nt: TGCGCCAGCAGTGAGGCGAGAGGGGCGGTTTCTGAAGCTTTCTTT
CDR3aa: CASSEARGAVSEAFF

abundance: NA
d_gene: NA
v_gene: TRBV9
j_gene: TRBJ2-3
CDR3nt: TGTGCCAGCAGTCGGATCAGAGATACGCAGTATTTT
CDR3aa: CASSRIRDTQYF

abundance: NA
d_gene: NA
v_gene: TRBV2
j_gene: TRBJ2-4
CDR3nt: TGTGCCAGCAGTGGGGAGAGTGAGGGCATTCAGTACTTC
CDR3aa: CASSGESEGIQYF

abundance: NA
d_gene: TRBD1
v_gene: TRBV5-1
j_gene: TRBJ1-1
CDR3nt: TGCGCCAGCACTGTGACAGGGCCCAACACTGAAGCTTTCTTT
CDR3aa: CASTVTGPNTEAFF

abundance: once
d_gene: TRBD1
v_gene: TRBV18
j_gene: TRBJ2-2
CDR3nt: TGTGCCAGTGACCCGGACAGGGCGGGCACCGGGGAGCTGTTTTTT
CDR3aa: CASDPDRAGTGELFF

abundance: NA
d_gene: TRBD1
v_gene: TRBV19
j_gene: TRBJ1-2
CDR3nt: TGTGCCAGTAGTCGACGAACAGGGGGCAGAGACTATGGCTACACCTTC
CDR3aa: CASSRRTGGRDYGYTF

abundance: few
d_gene: NA
v_gene: TRBV6-8
j_gene: TRBJ1-1
CDR3nt: TGTGCCAGCAGCCCTAGAGTGGGGGAAGCTTTCTTT
CDR3aa: CASSPRVGEAFF

abundance: NA
d_gene: NA
v_gene: TRBV6-4
j_gene: TRBJ2-1
CDR3nt: TGTGCCAGCAGTGGACAGATAGAGCAGTTCTTC
CDR3aa: CASSGQIEQFF

abundance: medium-sized
d_gene: TRBD1
v_gene: TRBV6-8
j_gene: TRBJ1-1
CDR3nt: TGTGCCAGCAGTTACCTGGGACAGGAGGGCACTGAAGCTTTCTTT
CDR3aa: CASSYLGQEGTEAFF

abundance: NA
d_gene: NA
v_gene: TRBV11-3
j_gene: TRBJ2-7
CDR3nt: TGTGCTAGCAGCCTGACAGTTAGCTCCTACGAGCAGTACTTC
CDR3aa: CASSLTVSSYEQYF

abundance: NA
d_gene: NA
v_gene: TRBV28
j_gene: TRBJ1-1
CDR3nt: TGTGCCAGCAGTTTGACGTCGAACACTGAAGCTTTCTTT
CDR3aa: CASSLTSNTEAFF

abundance: NA
d_gene: NA
v_gene: TRBV18
j_gene: TRBJ2-5
CDR3nt: TGTGCCAGCTCACCACCGGGTAATAGAGAGACCCAGTACTTC
CDR3aa: CASSPPGNRETQYF

abundance: NA
d_gene: NA
v_gene: TRBV23-1
j_gene: TRBJ2-2
CDR3nt: TGCGCCAGCAGCTTCCTAGGGGAGACCGGGGAGCTGTTTTTT
CDR3aa: CASSFLGETGELFF

abundance: few
d_gene: NA
v_gene: TRBV4-1
j_gene: TRBJ1-6
CDR3nt: TGCGCCAGCAGCCAAGATACGTGGGGCAACTCCTATAATTCACCCCTCCACTTT
CDR3aa: CASSQDTWGNSYNSPLHF

abundance: once
d_gene: TRBD1
v_gene: TRBV4-1
j_gene: TRBJ2-1
CDR3nt: TGCGCCAGCAGCTCCCGGACAGGCTCCTACAATGAGCAGTTCTTC
CDR3aa: CASSSRTGSYNEQFF

abundance: NA
d_gene: NA
v_gene: TRBV6-8
j_gene: TRBJ1-1
CDR3nt: TGTGCCATCGGGGGAGGGCCCACTGAAGCTTTCTTT
CDR3aa: CAIGGGPTEAFF

abundance: NA
d_gene: TRBD1
v_gene: TRBV23-1
j_gene: TRBJ2-3
CDR3nt: TGCGCCAGCAGCTCAAAGTGGGTTAGCCGGGACAGGGGGCTGGATACGCAGTATTTT
CDR3aa: CASSSKWVSRDRGLDTQYF

abundance: NA
d_gene: TRBD1
v_gene: TRBV19
j_gene: TRBJ2-1
CDR3nt: TGTGCCAGTAACTTCAGGGGGCGGGATGAGCAGTTCTTC
CDR3aa: CASNFRGRDEQFF

abundance: NA
d_gene: TRBD2
v_gene: TRBV9
j_gene: TRBJ2-7
CDR3nt: TGTGCCAGCAGCGTAGCGGGAGGGCCCGAGCAGTACTTC
CDR3aa: CASSVAGGPEQYF

abundance: NA
d_gene: TRBD2
v_gene: TRBV5-1
j_gene: TRBJ2-5
CDR3nt: TGCGCCAGCAGCCCGAGGACTAGCGGGGGGCGTCCGGGGGAGGAGACCCAGTACTTC
CDR3aa: CASSPRTSGGRPGEETQYF

abundance: NA
d_gene: TRBD1
v_gene: TRBV18
j_gene: TRBJ2-7
CDR3nt: TGTGCCAGCTCACCAGAGACAGGGTTGAGCGAGCAGTACTTC
CDR3aa: CASSPETGLSEQYF

abundance: NA
d_gene: TRBD2
v_gene: TRBV6-8
j_gene: TRBJ2-3
CDR3nt: TGTGCCAGCAGTGACGCCCCAGCGGGGGGGCCGGGAGATACGCAGTATTTT
CDR3aa: CASSDAPAGGPGDTQYF

abundance: NA
d_gene: TRBD2
v_gene: TRBV15
j_gene: TRBJ2-5
CDR3nt: TGTGCCACCAGGGGGACTAGCGGGAGGGGGTTGGAGACCCAGTACTTC
CDR3aa: CATRGTSGRGLETQYF

abundance: NA
d_gene: NA
v_gene: TRBV10-2
j_gene: TRBJ1-3
CDR3nt: TGCGCCAGCAGTGAGTATCAGGGTTCTGGAAACACCATATATTTT
CDR3aa: CASSEYQGSGNTIYF

abundance: NA
d_gene: NA
v_gene: TRBV19
j_gene: TRBJ2-2
CDR3nt: TGTGCCAGTACCGACGTAAACACCGGGGAGCTGTTTTTT
CDR3aa: CASTDVNTGELFF

abundance: few
d_gene: NA
v_gene: TRBV19
j_gene: TRBJ2-5
CDR3nt: TGTGCCAGTAGTATTGCTGGAGAGACCCAGTACTTC
CDR3aa: CASSIAGETQYF